This T cell receptor (beta chain) was captured by sequencing in a study of CD8+CD57+ T cells in acquired aplastic anemia. Trimming stripped 6 bases from V and 6 bases from J, with 17 bases between. The CDR3 extends over 13 amino acids. Germline V CDR1 and CDR2: DFQATT, SNEGSKA (reference sequence). This clonotype was picked up many times. Genomic DNA constituted the template upon which TCR beta VDJ and CDR3 profiling was performed. TCRdb passed the reads through MiXCR, listing each CDR3 protein once. Among 180,000 or so distinct CDR3 sequences, approximately 46% were seen once, and the ten largest hold around 3%.

Sample: sorted CD4+, CD8+, or CD8+CD57+ T cells (not recorded which) from PBMCs. The source of this sequence is a human donor in good health. The chain joins TRBV20-1 to TRBJ1-1; D is undetermined. The CDR3 reads CSAPRMGRPEAFF. CDR3 coding DNA: TGCAGTGCCCCTAGGATGGGTAGGCCTGAAGCTTTCTTT.